The source of this T cell receptor (beta chain) is a study of blood T cell repertoires in COVID-19. Study background: There were acute and convalescent COVID-19 samples, and they came from the United States, Italy and Spain.

Germline loops: CDR1 ENHRY, CDR2 SYGVKD. Trimming took 5 bases from V and 3 from J; bases not matched to a gene: 17. This CDR3 comprises 18 residues. Generated by immunoSEQ multiplex PCR, the TCRdb table keeps only in-frame clones and is missing some. The repertoire includes 260,000 or so clones, more than 70% of them detected once, and approximately 6% sits in the top ten. Material for sequencing was peripheral blood. The clonotype was recovered from a man older than 75 with acute or convalescent COVID-19. V is TRBV10-3 and J is TRBJ1-1; 8 positions agree with TRBD1. The CDR3: CAISQPPWGTGGYTEAFF. The CDR3 coding sequence is TGTGCCATCAGTCAACCGCCCTGGGGCACAGGGGGATACACTGAAGCTTTCTTT.